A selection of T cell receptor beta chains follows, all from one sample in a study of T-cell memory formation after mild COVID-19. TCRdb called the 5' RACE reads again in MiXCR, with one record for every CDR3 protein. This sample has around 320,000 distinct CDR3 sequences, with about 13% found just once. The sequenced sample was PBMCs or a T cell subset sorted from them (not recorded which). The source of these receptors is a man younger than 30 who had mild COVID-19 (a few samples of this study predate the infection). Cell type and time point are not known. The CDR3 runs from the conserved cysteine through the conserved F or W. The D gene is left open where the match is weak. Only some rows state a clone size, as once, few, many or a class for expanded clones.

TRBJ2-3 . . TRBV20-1 TGCAGTGCTAGAGATGGTAGGGCTAGCGCAGATACGCAGTATTTT CSARDGRASADTQYF
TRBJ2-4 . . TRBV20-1 TGCAGTGCTTTACGGACGGAAGCAGCCAAAAACATTCAGTACTTC CSALRTEAAKNIQYF
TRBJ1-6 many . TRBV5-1 TGCGCCAGCAGCTTGGCCGGGATCTCCTATAATTCACCCCTCCACTTT CASSLAGISYNSPLHF
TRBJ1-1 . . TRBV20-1 TGCAGTGCTAGAGATCGGGGCAGGGCCGGGATGAACACTGAAGCTTTCTTT CSARDRGRAGMNTEAFF
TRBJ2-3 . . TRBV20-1 TGCAGTGCCACCATGGGGGGCACAGATACGCAGTATTTT CSATMGGTDTQYF
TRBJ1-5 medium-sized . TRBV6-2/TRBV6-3 TGTGCCAGCAGTGCAGGGGCAGGCAATCAGCCCCAGCATTTT CASSAGAGNQPQHF
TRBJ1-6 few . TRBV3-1 TGTGCCAGCAGCCAAGGAAGGACCGCAAATTCACCCCTCCACTTT CASSQGRTANSPLHF
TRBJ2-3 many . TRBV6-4 TGTGCCAGCAGTGACAGGGAGACAGATACGCAGTATTTT CASSDRETDTQYF
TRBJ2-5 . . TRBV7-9 TGTGCCAGCAGCTCCATCGGGGCAGGGGAAGAGACCCAGTACTTC CASSSIGAGEETQYF
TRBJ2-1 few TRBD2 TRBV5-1 TGCGCCAGCAGCTTGGCCCCATCCCGGCTAGCGGGACTTTACAATGAGCAGTTCTTC CASSLAPSRLAGLYNEQFF
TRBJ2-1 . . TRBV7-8 TGTGCCAGCAGCTCCGGAGGGACTCTAGTGGGGGAGCAGTTCTTC CASSSGGTLVGEQFF
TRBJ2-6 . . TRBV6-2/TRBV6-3 TGTGCCACCCCCGCGAGCTCTGGGGCCAACGTCCTGACTTTC CATPASSGANVLTF
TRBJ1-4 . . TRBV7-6 TGTGCCAGCAGCTTAGAGACCGGGGGACATTATGAACTGTTTTTT CASSLETGGHYELFF
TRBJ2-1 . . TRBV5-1 TGCGCCAGCAGGCAGGGCTACAGAGCCTACAATGAGCAGTTCTTC CASRQGYRAYNEQFF
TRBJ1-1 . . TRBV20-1 TGCAGGGCCATCGCAGTGAACACTGAAGCTTTCTTT CRAIAVNTEAFF
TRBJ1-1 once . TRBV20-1 TGCAGTGCTCACTCGGGGACTGAAGCTTTCTTT CSAHSGTEAFF
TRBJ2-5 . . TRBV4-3 TGCGCCAGCAGCCAAGCTCAGGGTGAAGAGACCCAGTACTTC CASSQAQGEETQYF
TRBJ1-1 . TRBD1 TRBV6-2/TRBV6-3 TGTGCCAGCACCCAAGGACAGGTGAAAGCTTTCTTT CASTQGQVKAFF
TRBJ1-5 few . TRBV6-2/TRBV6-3 TGTGCCAGCCGCGACAGTCGGAGTCAGCCCCAGCATTTT CASRDSRSQPQHF
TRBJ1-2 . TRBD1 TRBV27 TGTGCCAGCAGTTTATCTACAGGGGACAATGGCTACACCTTC CASSLSTGDNGYTF
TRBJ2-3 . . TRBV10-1 TGCGCCAGCAGTGAAAACAGTCTTGGAACAGATACGCAGTATTTT CASSENSLGTDTQYF
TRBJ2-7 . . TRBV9 TGTGCCAGCAGCGCCTCAGGGTTTCAAAGGGACGAGCAGTACTTC CASSASGFQRDEQYF
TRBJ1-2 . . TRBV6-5 TGTGCCAGCAGTTCTTCCCCTCCCGGTTTTGGGGGATATGGCTACACCTTC CASSSSPPGFGGYGYTF
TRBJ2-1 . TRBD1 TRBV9 TGTGCCAGCAGCGTGAGACCTCCGGGACAGGGTAATGAGCAGTTCTTC CASSVRPPGQGNEQFF
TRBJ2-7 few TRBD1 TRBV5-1 TGCGCCAGCAGCGAATACAGGGGAAATGGCTACGAGCAGTACTTC CASSEYRGNGYEQYF
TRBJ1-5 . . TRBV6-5 TGTGCCAGCAGCCGACAGACAGGTACGGGTCAGCCCCAGCATTTT CASSRQTGTGQPQHF
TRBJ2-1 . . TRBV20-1 TGCAGTGCTAGAGATTCGGCCCCTCACCGGCCCTACAATGAGCAGTTCTTC CSARDSAPHRPYNEQFF
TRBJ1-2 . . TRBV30 TGTGCCTGGAGTGCGACCCAGGGAAGGAACTATGGCTACACCTTC CAWSATQGRNYGYTF
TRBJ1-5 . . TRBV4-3 TGCGCCAGCAGCCCCTGGACGGGGAGCAATCAGCCCCAGCATTTT CASSPWTGSNQPQHF
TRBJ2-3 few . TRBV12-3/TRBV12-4 TGTGCCAGCAGTTTAGTGCTTAGCACAGATACGCAGTATTTT CASSLVLSTDTQYF
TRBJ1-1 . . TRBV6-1 TGTGCCAGCAGTGAAAGGGCTGAAGCTTTCTTT CASSERAEAFF
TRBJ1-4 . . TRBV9 TGTGCCAGCAGTGACAACCGGCCAGGCGGAAAACTGTTTTTT CASSDNRPGGKLFF
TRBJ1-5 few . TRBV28 TGTGCCACTCGATTAAGGGGGGCCCAGCATTTT CATRLRGAQHF
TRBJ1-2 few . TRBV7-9 TGTGCCAGCAGCTTGGGGACTTCGAGCTACACCTTC CASSLGTSSYTF
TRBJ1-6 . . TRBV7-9 TGTGCCAGCAGTAGGGACGGAAATTCACCCCTCCACTTT CASSRDGNSPLHF
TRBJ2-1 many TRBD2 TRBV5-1 TGCGCCAGCACCCCGACTAGCGGGGGGGCGGGTGAGCAGTTCTTC CASTPTSGGAGEQFF
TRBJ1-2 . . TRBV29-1 TGCAGCGTTGTAGAGGACGGCTATGGCTACACCTTC CSVVEDGYGYTF
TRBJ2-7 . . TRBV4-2 TGTGCCAGCAGCCAAAAGGAGAACCGCCCTTCCTACGAGCAGTACTTC CASSQKENRPSYEQYF
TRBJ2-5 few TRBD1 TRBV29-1 TGCAGCGTTGATCCGCCAGGGGGCGAGGAGACCCAGTACTTC CSVDPPGGEETQYF
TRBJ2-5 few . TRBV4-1 TGCGCCAGCAGCCATGACAGCCGGGACGCCCAAGAGACCCAGTACTTC CASSHDSRDAQETQYF
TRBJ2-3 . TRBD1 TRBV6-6 TGTGCCAGCACCGACCACCTCAGGGGGCAGATGGCAGATACGCAGTATTTT CASTDHLRGQMADTQYF